This T cell receptor (beta chain) was identified in a study of blood T cell repertoires in COVID-19. Here immunoSEQ multiplex PCR was the method, and the copy in TCRdb shows in-frame clones only, minus some. The repertoire includes 150,000 or so clones, more than 85% of them detected once, and roughly 2.1% sits in the top ten. Sequences were obtained from peripheral blood. This receptor was taken from a woman in her fifties or sixties with COVID-19, enrolled during active disease.

CDR3 in DNA: TGTGCCAGCAGCGTCTCAGGGGGCAATCAGCCCCAGCATTTT. Translated: CASSVSGGNQPQHF. This chain uses TRBV9 with TRBJ1-5; a weak D match, TRBD1 (6 bases). The V end was cut by 2 bases, the J end by 2 bases, with 8 bases between. CDR1 and CDR2 (germline): SGDLS, YYNGEE. This CDR3 region has 14 residues.